The clone carrying this T cell receptor (beta chain) was recorded many times. What it recognizes is unknown. This record belongs to a study of CD8 T cells in ankylosing spondylitis. Each CDR3 protein is one row after TCRdb ran MiXCR on the 5' RACE reads. The sample yields some 840,000 distinct CDR3 sequences, approximately 12% seen once. This CDR3 is 13 amino acids long. The germline gives CDR1 MNHNY, CDR2 SVGAGI (reference sequence). V shed 7 bases and J shed 4 bases, with 11 bases lying between them. Study outcomes and limitations: Blood from ankylosing spondylitis patients appeared to carry a characteristic roughly 8-variant TCR beta motif.

The sequencing sample was made of blood, either unsorted or a sorted T cell fraction (not recorded which). This clonotype was sampled from a male donor with ankylosing spondylitis. The rearrangement uses TRBV6-6 and TRBJ1-5, with D perhaps TRBD1 (5 bases). This CDR3 is CASTWGGNQPQHF. The CDR3 bases are TGTGCCAGCACTTGGGGGGGAAATCAGCCCCAGCATTTT.